Given below is one T cell receptor beta chain in context. These data originate in a study of cytomegalovirus exposure and HLA in healthy donors. PCR amplification relied on 60 Vbeta primers (plus 13 Jbeta primers). The assay was immunoSEQ multiplex PCR, and TCRdb's table has in-frame clones only and misses some. This table holds over 140,000 clones, more than 75% found once. There are 15 residues in the CDR3. V was pared by 4 bases and J by 3 bases, with 7 bases of the junction left unmatched. Per the germline V gene, CDR1 is SGHRS and CDR2 is YFSETQ. The receptor was derived from a man aged 50 to 59 in good health and CMV-seronegative. Material: PBMCs. The chain employs TRBV5-1 and TRBJ2-3; 8 bases match TRBD2. CDR3 residues: CASSSGSSRTDTQYF. The CDR3 DNA reads TGCGCCAGCAGCAGCGGGAGTAGTAGGACAGATACGCAGTATTTT.